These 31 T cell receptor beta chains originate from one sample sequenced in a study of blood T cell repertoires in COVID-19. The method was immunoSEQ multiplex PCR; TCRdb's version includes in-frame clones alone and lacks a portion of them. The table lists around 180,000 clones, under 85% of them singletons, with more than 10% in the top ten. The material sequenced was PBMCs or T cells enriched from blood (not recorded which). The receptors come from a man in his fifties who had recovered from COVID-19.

CDR3 region: CASSQTLANYGYTF. In DNA, the CDR3 is TGTGCCAGCAGCCAAACGCTAGCTAACTATGGCTACACCTTC. The rearrangement links TRBV3-1 (or the pseudogene TRBV3-2) to TRBJ1-2; no firm D call. The CDR3 spans 14 residues. Looked up from germline, CDR1 is LGHDT and CDR2 is YNNKEL (reference sequence). Trimming left V 2 bases short and J 0 bases short, with 7 bases between.

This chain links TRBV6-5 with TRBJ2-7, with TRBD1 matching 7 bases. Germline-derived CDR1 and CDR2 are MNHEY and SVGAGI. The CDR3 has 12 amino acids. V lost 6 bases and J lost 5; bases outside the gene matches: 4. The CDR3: CASRRTGDEQYF. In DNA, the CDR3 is TGTGCCAGCAGGCGCACAGGGGACGAGCAGTACTTC.

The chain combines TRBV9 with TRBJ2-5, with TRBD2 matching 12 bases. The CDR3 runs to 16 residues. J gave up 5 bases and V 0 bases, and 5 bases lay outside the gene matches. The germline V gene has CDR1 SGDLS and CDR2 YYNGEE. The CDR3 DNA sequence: TGTGCCAGCAGCGTAGATCTAGCGGGGGGGCAGGAGACCCAGTACTTC. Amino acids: CASSVDLAGGQETQYF.

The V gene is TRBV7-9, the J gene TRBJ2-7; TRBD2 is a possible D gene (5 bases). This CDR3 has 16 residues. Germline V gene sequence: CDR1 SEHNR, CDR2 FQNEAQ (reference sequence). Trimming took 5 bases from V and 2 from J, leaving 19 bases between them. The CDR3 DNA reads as TGTGCCAGCAGCCCCAAGGACCGGGGATTTCCCTACGAGCAGTACTTC. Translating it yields CASSPKDRGFPYEQYF.

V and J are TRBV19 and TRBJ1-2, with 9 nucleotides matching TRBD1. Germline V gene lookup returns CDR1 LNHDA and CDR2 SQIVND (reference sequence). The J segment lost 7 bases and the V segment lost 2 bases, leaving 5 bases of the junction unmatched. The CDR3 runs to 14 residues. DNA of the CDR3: TGTGCCAGTAGTATACAAGGGACAGGGAGTGGCTACACCTTC. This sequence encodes CASSIQGTGSGYTF.

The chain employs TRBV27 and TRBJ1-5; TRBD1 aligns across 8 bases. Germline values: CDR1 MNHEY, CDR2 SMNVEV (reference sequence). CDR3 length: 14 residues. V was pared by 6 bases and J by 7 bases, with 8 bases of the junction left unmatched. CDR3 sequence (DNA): TGTGCCAGCAGGGACAGGGTGAAGGGACAGCCCCAGCATTTT. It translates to CASRDRVKGQPQHF.

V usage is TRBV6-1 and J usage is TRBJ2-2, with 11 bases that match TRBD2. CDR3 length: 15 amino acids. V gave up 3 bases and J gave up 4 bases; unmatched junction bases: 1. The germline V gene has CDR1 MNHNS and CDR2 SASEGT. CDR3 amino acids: CASSELAGGTGELFF. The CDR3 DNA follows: TGTGCCAGCAGTGAGCTAGCGGGGGGCACCGGGGAGCTGTTTTTT.

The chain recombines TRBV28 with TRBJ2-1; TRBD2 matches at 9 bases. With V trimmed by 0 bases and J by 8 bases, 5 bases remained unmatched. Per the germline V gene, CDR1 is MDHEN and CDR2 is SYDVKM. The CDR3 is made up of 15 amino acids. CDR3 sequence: CASSLWLAGTDEQFF. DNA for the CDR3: TGTGCCAGCAGTTTATGGCTAGCGGGGACCGATGAGCAGTTCTTC.

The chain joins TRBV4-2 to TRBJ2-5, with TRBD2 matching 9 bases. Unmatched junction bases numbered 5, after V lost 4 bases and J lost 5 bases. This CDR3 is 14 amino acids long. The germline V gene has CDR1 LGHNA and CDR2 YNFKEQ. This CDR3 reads CASSPRGLAETQYF. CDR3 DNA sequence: TGTGCCAGCAGCCCCCGTGGACTAGCGGAGACCCAGTACTTC.

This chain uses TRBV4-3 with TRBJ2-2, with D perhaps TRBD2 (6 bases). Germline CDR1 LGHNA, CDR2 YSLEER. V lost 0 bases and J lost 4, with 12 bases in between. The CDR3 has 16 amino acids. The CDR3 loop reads CASSQDGGVLTGELFF. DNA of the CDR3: TGCGCCAGCAGCCAAGATGGCGGGGTTCTCACCGGGGAGCTGTTTTTT.

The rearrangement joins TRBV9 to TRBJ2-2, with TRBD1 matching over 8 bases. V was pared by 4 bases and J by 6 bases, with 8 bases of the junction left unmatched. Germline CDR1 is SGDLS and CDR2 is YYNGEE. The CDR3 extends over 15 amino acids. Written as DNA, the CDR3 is TGTGCCAGCAGCCCGAGGACAGGGTTGGCCGGGGAGCTGTTTTTT. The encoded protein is CASSPRTGLAGELFF.

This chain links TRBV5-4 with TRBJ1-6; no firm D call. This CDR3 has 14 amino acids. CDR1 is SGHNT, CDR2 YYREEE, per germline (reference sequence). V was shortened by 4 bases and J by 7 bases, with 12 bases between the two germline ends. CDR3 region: CASSRQAPNSPLHF. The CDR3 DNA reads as TGTGCCAGCAGCCGGCAGGCGCCGAATTCACCCCTCCACTTT.

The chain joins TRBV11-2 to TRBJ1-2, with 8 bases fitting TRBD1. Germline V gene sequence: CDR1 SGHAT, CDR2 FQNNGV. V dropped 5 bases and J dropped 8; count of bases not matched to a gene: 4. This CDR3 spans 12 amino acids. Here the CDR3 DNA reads TGTGCCAGCAGCCAGACAGGGGACGGCTACACCTTC. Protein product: CASSQTGDGYTF.

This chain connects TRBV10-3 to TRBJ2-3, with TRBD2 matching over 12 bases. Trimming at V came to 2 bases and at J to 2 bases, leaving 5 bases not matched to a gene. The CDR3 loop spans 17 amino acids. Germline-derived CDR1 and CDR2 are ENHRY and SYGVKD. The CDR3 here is CAISEPLAGGSTDTQYF. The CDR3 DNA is TGTGCCATCAGTGAGCCACTAGCGGGGGGTTCCACAGATACGCAGTATTTT.

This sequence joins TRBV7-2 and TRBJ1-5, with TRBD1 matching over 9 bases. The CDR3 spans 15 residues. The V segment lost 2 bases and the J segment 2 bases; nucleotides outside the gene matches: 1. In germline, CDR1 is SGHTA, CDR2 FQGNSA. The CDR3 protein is CASSLRQGGNQPQHF. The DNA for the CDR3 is TGTGCCAGCAGCTTACGACAGGGGGGCAATCAGCCCCAGCATTTT.

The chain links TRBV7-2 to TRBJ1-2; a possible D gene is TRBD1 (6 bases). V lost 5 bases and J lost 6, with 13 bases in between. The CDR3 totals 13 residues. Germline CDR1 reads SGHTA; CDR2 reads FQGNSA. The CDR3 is CASSPGGADGYTF. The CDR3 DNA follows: TGTGCCAGCAGCCCCGGGGGGGCTGATGGCTACACCTTC.

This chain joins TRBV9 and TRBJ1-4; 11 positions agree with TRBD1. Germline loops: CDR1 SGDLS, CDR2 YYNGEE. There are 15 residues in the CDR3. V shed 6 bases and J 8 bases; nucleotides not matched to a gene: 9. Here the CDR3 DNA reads TGTGCCAGCACCCGGACAGGGGGCCTGGGCGAAAAACTGTTTTTT. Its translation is CASTRTGGLGEKLFF.

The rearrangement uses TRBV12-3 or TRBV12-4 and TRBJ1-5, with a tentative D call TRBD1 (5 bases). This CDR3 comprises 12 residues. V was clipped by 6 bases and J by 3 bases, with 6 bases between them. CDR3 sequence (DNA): TGTGCCAGCAGACAGGCCAATCAGCCCCAGCATTTT. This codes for CASRQANQPQHF.

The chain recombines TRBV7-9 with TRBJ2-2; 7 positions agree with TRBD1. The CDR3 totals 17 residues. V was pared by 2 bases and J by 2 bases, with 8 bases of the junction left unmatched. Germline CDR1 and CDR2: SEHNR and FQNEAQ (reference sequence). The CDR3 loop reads CASSLNPGQANTGELFF. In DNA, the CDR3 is TGTGCCAGCAGCTTAAACCCCGGACAGGCAAACACCGGGGAGCTGTTTTTT. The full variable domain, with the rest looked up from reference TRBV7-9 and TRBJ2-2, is DTGVSQNPRHKITKRGQNVTFRCDPISEHNRLYWYRQTLGQGPEFLTYFQNEAQLEKSRLLSDRFSAERPKGSFSTLEIQRTEQGDSAMYLCASSLNPGQANTGELFFGEGSRLTVL.

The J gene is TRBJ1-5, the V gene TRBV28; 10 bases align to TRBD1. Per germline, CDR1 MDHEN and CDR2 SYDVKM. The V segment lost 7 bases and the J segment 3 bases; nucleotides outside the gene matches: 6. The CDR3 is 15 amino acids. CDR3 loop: CASKLGTGDNQPQHF. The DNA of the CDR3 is TGTGCCAGCAAGCTCGGGACAGGGGACAATCAGCCCCAGCATTTT.

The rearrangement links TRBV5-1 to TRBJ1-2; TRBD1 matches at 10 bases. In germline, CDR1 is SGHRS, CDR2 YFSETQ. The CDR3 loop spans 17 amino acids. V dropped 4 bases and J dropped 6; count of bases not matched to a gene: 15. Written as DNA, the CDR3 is TGCGCCAGCAGCCTTATCCGGGACAGGGGCGCCTTGGATGGCTACACCTTC. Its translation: CASSLIRDRGALDGYTF. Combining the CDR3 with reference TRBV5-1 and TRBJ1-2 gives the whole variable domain KAGVTQTPRYLIKTRGQQVTLSCSPISGHRSVSWYQQTPGQGLQFLFEYFSETQRNKGNFPGRFSGRQFSNSRSEMNVSTLELGDSALYLCASSLIRDRGALDGYTFGSGTRLTVV.

Here the CDR3 DNA reads TGCGCCAGCAGCCCGGACAGGGGGACAGATACGCAGTATTTT. Translated, it gives CASSPDRGTDTQYF. The J gene is TRBJ2-3, the V gene TRBV5-1; 10 positions match TRBD1. Germline CDR1 and CDR2: SGHRS and YFSETQ. This CDR3 region has 14 residues. V lost 4 bases to trimming and J lost 3 bases; unmatched junction nucleotides: 2.

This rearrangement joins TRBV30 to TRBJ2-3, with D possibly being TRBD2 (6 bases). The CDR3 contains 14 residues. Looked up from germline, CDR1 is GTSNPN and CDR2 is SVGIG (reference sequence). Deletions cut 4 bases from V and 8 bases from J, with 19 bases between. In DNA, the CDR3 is TGTGCCTGGAAAGACAGCGGGTGGAGGGGTACGCAGTATTTT. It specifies CAWKDSGWRGTQYF.

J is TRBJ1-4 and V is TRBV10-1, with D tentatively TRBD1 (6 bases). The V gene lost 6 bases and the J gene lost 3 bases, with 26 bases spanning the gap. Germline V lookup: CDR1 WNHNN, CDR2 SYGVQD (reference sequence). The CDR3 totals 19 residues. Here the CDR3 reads CASSPIGQTSDEPNEKLFF. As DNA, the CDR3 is TGCGCCAGCAGCCCAATAGGACAGACATCTGATGAGCCTAATGAAAAACTGTTTTTT.

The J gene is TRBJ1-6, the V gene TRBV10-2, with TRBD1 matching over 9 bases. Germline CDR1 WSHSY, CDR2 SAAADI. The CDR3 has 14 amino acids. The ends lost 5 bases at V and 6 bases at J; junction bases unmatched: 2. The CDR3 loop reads CASSTGGVNSPLHF. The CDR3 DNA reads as TGCGCCAGCAGTACAGGGGGCGTTAATTCACCCCTCCACTTT.

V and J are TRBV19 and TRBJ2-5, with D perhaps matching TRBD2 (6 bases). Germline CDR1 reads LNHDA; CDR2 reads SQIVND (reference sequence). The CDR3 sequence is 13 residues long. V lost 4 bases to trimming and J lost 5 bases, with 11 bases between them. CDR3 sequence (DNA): TGTGCCAGTAGTACCAACCGGGGGGAGACCCAGTACTTC. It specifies CASSTNRGETQYF.

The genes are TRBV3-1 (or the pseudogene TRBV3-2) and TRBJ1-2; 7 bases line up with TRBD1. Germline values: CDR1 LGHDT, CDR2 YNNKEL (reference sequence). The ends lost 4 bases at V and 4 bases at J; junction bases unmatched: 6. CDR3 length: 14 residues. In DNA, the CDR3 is TGTGCCAGCAGCCGACGACAGGGTGGCTATGGCTACACCTTC. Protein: CASSRRQGGYGYTF.

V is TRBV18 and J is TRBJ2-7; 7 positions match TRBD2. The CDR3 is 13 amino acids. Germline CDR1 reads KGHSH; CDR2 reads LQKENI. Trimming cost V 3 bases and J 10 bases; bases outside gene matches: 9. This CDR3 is CASSPLRGEGQYF. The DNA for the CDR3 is TGTGCCAGCTCACCCCTCCGAGGGGAGGGTCAGTACTTC.

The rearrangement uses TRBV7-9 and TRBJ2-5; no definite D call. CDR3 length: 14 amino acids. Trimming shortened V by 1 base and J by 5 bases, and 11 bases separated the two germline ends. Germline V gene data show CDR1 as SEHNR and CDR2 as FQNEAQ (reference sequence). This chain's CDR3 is CASSLGAPGETQYF. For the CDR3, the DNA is TGTGCCAGCAGCTTAGGGGCCCCTGGGGAGACCCAGTACTTC.

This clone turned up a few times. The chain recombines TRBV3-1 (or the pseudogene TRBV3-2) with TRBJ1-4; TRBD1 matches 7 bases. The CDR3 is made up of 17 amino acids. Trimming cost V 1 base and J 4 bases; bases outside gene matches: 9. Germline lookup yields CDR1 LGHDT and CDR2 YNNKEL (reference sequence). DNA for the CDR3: TGTGCCAGCAGCCAAGGGCGCACAGGGGCACTTAATGAAAAACTGTTTTTT. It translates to CASSQGRTGALNEKLFF.

CDR3 bases: TGTGCCAGCAGCTACGGACTAGCGGAAGCCTACGAGCAGTACTTC. This translates into CASSYGLAEAYEQYF. J is TRBJ2-7 and V is TRBV28; TRBD2 aligns across 10 bases. V lost 6 bases, J lost 2 bases, and 7 bases stayed unmatched. Germline V gene data show CDR1 as MDHEN and CDR2 as SYDVKM. This CDR3 spans 15 amino acids.